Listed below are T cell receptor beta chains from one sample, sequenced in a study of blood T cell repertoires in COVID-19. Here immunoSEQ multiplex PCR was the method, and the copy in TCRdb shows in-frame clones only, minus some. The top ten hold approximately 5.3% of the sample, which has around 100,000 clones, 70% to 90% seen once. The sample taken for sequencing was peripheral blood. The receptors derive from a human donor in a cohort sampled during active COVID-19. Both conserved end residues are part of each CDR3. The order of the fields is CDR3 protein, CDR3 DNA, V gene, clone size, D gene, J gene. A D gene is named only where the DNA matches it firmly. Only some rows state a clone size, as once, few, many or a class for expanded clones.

CASCNTGDKNQPQHF | TGTGCCAGCTGCAATACAGGGGACAAAAATCAGCCCCAGCATTTT | TRBV6-6 | - | TRBD1 | TRBJ1-5
CASSASGSNEQFF | TGTGCCAGCAGTGCTAGCGGGAGCAATGAGCAGTTCTTC | TRBV6-4 | few | TRBD2 | TRBJ2-1
CATSEQTADTQYF | TGTGCCACCAGTGAACAAACAGCAGATACGCAGTATTTT | TRBV24-1 | - | - | TRBJ2-3
CASSIVQGARSQPQHF | TGTGCCAGTAGTATTGTCCAGGGGGCCCGAAGCCAGCCCCAGCATTTT | TRBV19 | - | TRBD1 | TRBJ1-5
CARGTDIYGYTF | TGTGCCAGGGGGACAGATATTTATGGCTACACCTTC | TRBV28 | many | TRBD1 | TRBJ1-2
CASSYSGQLLNSPLHF | TGTGCCAGCAGTTACTCCGGACAGCTACTTAATTCACCCCTCCACTTT | TRBV28 | - | - | TRBJ1-6
CASSLGLVYEQYF | TGTGCCAGCAGCTTAGGACTTGTCTACGAGCAGTACTTC | TRBV7-9 | - | - | TRBJ2-7
CAWSTIGTSGIKTYF | TGTGCCTGGAGTACAATCGGGACTAGCGGGATCAAGACGTACTTC | TRBV30 | few | TRBD2 | TRBJ2-5
CASGKRGNYGYTF | TGTGCCTCGGGGAAGAGAGGGAACTATGGCTACACCTTC | TRBV30 | once | - | TRBJ1-2
CASSPRLAGGLAYEQYF | TGTGCCAGCTCACCACGACTAGCGGGAGGTTTGGCGTACGAGCAGTACTTC | TRBV18 | - | TRBD2 | TRBJ2-7
CASSLGQGQFQETQYF | TGCGCCAGCAGCTTGGGACAGGGTCAGTTCCAAGAGACCCAGTACTTC | TRBV4-1 | - | TRBD1 | TRBJ2-5
CASSTNRDRKNIQYF | TGTGCCAGTAGTACTAACCGGGACAGAAAAAACATTCAGTACTTC | TRBV19 | - | TRBD1 | TRBJ2-4
CASTIRNRGHEKLFF | TGTGCCAGTACCATAAGGAACCGAGGTCACGAAAAACTGTTTTTT | TRBV19 | - | - | TRBJ1-4
CASRRTGNEQFF | TGTGCCAGCAGACGGACAGGGAATGAGCAGTTCTTC | TRBV27 | - | TRBD1 | TRBJ2-1
CAVPLTSGRGTDTQYF | TGTGCCGTACCTCTAACCAGCGGGAGAGGAACAGATACGCAGTATTTT | TRBV7-8 | - | TRBD2 | TRBJ2-3
CASSPRTGGNTEAFF | TGTGCCAGCAGTCCTCGGACAGGTGGGAACACTGAAGCTTTCTTT | TRBV6-5 | - | TRBD1 | TRBJ1-1
CASNPGLDITGELFF | TGTGCCAGCAATCCGGGACTAGATATCACCGGGGAGCTGTTTTTT | TRBV6-5 | - | TRBD2 | TRBJ2-2
CASKSLKDAGVPGELFF | TGTGCCAGCAAATCCCTCAAAGATGCGGGAGTACCCGGGGAGCTGTTTTTT | TRBV7-9 | - | TRBD2 | TRBJ2-2
CASSEALGGVGYNEQFF | TGTGCCAGCAGTGAAGCGCTGGGGGGAGTGGGGTACAATGAGCAGTTCTTC | TRBV2 | - | - | TRBJ2-1
CASSSSAGDAGELFF | TGTGCCAGCAGTTCCTCAGCGGGAGATGCCGGGGAGCTGTTTTTT | TRBV6-4 | - | TRBD2 | TRBJ2-2
CASSFVSYEQYF | TGTGCCAGCAGCTTTGTATCCTACGAGCAGTACTTC | TRBV7-9 | - | - | TRBJ2-7
CASSLRTGAAFF | TGTGCCAGCAGTTTACGGACAGGGGCAGCTTTCTTT | TRBV6-5 | - | TRBD1 | TRBJ1-1
CASSQAAQETQYF | TGCGCCAGCAGCCAAGCGGCTCAAGAGACCCAGTACTTC | TRBV5-1 | once | - | TRBJ2-5
CASSLVSGGYNEQFF | TGTGCCAGCAGCTTAGTTAGCGGGGGATACAATGAGCAGTTCTTC | TRBV11-2 | - | TRBD2 | TRBJ2-1
CASTSGRGRFETQYF | TGTGCCAGCACCTCAGGGAGGGGACGTTTTGAGACCCAGTACTTC | TRBV28 | - | TRBD2 | TRBJ2-5
CASSQVPPRQGSYEQYF | TGTGCCAGCAGCCAAGTCCCCCCCCGACAGGGCTCCTACGAGCAGTACTTC | TRBV4-2 | - | TRBD1 | TRBJ2-7
CASTGDLAAEQYF | TGTGCCAGCACGGGAGATCTAGCGGCCGAGCAGTACTTC | TRBV2 | - | TRBD2 | TRBJ2-7
CASSFRAEIKAEQYF | TGTGCCAGCAGTTTCAGGGCCGAGATCAAGGCCGAGCAGTACTTC | TRBV27 | - | - | TRBJ2-7
CAISGGSGSYNEQFF | TGTGCCATCAGTGGAGGTAGCGGGTCCTACAATGAGCAGTTCTTC | TRBV10-3 | many | TRBD2 | TRBJ2-1
CASSFGTATDTQYF | TGCGCCAGCAGCTTTGGGACAGCCACAGATACGCAGTATTTT | TRBV5-1 | once | TRBD1 | TRBJ2-3
CATSHGRLYNEQFF | TGTGCCACCAGTCACGGGAGGCTTTACAATGAGCAGTTCTTC | TRBV24-1 | - | TRBD2 | TRBJ2-1